This T cell receptor beta chain originates from a study of CD8+CD57+ T cells in acquired aplastic anemia. Study overall: Mean yield of DNA from sorted CD4+ and CD8+ cells was approximately 3 ug.

Whole-study results and caveats: In CD8+ cells, Simpson's diversity showed no significant difference between patients and controls. Common to patients and controls were roughly 30 CD8+ CDR3 sequences.

Trimming shortened V by 6 bases and J by 6 bases, and 17 bases separated the two germline ends. The germline V gene has CDR1 LNHDA and CDR2 SQIVND (reference sequence). This CDR3 is built from 14 residues. The TCR beta profiling, which covered VDJ combination and CDR3 sequence, was carried out using genomic DNA as the template. Using its own MiXCR run on the reads, TCRdb lists one record per CDR3 protein. Of about 190,000 distinct CDR3 sequences in the sample, approximately 52% were seen once. This clonotype occurred many times. Antigen unknown. This sequence joins TRBV19 and TRBJ1-2; a weak D match, TRBD1 (6 bases). This TCR was sampled from a human donor in good health, serving as a control. The material sequenced was sorted CD4+, CD8+, or CD8+CD57+ T cells (not recorded which) from PBMCs. CDR3 in amino acids: CASRSGTFLHGYTF. DNA for the CDR3: TGTGCCAGTAGGAGCGGGACATTCCTCCATGGCTACACCTTC.